This T cell receptor beta chain was recorded in a study of cytomegalovirus exposure and HLA in healthy donors. Overall study results and limits: Diagnosis of cytomegalovirus status made by the classifier reportedly showed high specificity and sensitivity. The authors later linked a missense DCLRE1C variant to TCR beta V- and J-gene trimming. About 87% or about 30% of the time was how often most TCR beta V segments were productive, according to an earlier analysis.

The PCR made use of 60 Vbeta and 13 Jbeta primers. The method was immunoSEQ multiplex PCR; TCRdb's version includes in-frame clones alone and lacks a portion of them. The sample lists roughly 130,000 clones, approximately 85% occurring once. Nominally healthy donors were sampled, though unrecorded immune exposures were likely. Germline loops: CDR1 LNHDA, CDR2 SQIVND (reference sequence). Trimming shortened V by 5 bases and J by 8 bases, and 15 bases separated the two germline ends. The CDR3 is 13 amino acids. Worth noting for this clone: Its specificity is not known.

Specimen: PBMCs. The chain employs TRBV19 and TRBJ1-1; a weak D match, TRBD1 (6 bases). This TCR derives from a boy younger than 18 in good health and CMV-seronegative. Here the CDR3 reads CASSPTGVAEAFF. The DNA of the CDR3 is TGTGCCAGTAGTCCGACAGGAGTCGCAGAAGCTTTCTTT.